Sequencing of this T cell receptor (beta chain) was carried out in a study of prognosis after radiotherapy for stage I lung cancer. General observations from the study: Post-therapy Shannon entropy was lower in patients developing distant metastases following stereotactic body radiation therapy. It was reported that patients with metastases and those without them differed in TRBV and TRBJ gene usage.

After removal of 2 bases from V and 6 bases from J, the junction contained 9 bases not matched to a gene. The V gene's germline CDR1 is MGHRA and CDR2 YSYEKL. There are 16 residues in the CDR3. The table lists this clonotype with many counts. Its antigen is undetermined. Researchers used two-round multiplex PCR to amplify TCR beta CDR3 starting from genomic DNA. Each TRBV and TRBJ gene had its own primer in the first PCR round. TCRdb re-derived calls from the multiplex PCR reads in MiXCR, one entry per CDR3 protein. The sample consists of about 19,000 distinct CDR3 sequences, roughly 55% of them appearing once. Blood was drawn (around 6.5 milliliters of peripheral blood) at each of two time points.

The clonotype was recovered from a donor aged 50 or older with non-small cell lung cancer. The starting material was PBMCs, obtained before or after stereotactic body radiation therapy (not recorded which). The chain uses TRBV4-1 and TRBJ2-2; 7 positions agree with TRBD2. In DNA form, the CDR3 reads TGCGCCAGCAGCCAAAGGGGAGGGATAGACGCCGGGGAGCTGTTTTTT. The encoded protein is CASSQRGGIDAGELFF.